The text below deals with one T cell receptor beta chain. The CDR3 loop spans 13 amino acids. V lost 2 bases and J lost 5, with 9 bases in between. These data belong to a study of blood T cell repertoires in COVID-19. Everyone who took part was about 18 to 89 years old, and they came from about 23 US areas. In Cohort 3, a recovered donor had either two negative PCRs, clearance, or symptom resolution. Per the study methods: Reference gene primer amplification gave estimated nucleated cell counts. Libraries were prepared by immunoSEQ multiplex PCR; TCRdb keeps only in-frame clonotypes and omits some of them. V and J calls and clone size are given by that table; D and trimming were obtained from the DNA. This table has roughly 260,000 clones, more than 75% appearing once.

This clonotype originated in a young woman who had recovered from COVID-19. The V and J genes are TRBV12-3 or TRBV12-4 and TRBJ1-2; D unresolved. The sample consisted of PBMCs or T cells enriched from blood (not recorded which). CDR3 residues: CASSLRRIYGYTF. The CDR3 coding sequence is TGTGCCAGCAGTTTAAGGCGGATATATGGCTACACCTTC.